This T cell receptor beta chain was identified during a study of blood T cell repertoires in COVID-19. For the study at large: Nucleic acid was either cDNA or gDNA, and it came from T cells, B-cell-depleted T cells, or PBMCs.

The CDR3 is 12 amino acids. In germline, CDR1 is MNHEY, CDR2 SVGAGI. After removal of 5 bases from V and 6 bases from J, the junction contained 3 bases not matched to a gene. Authors' data handling: Researchers report that nucleated cell counts were estimated from reference gene primer amplification. This table comes from immunoSEQ multiplex PCR, and its TCRdb copy is limited to in-frame clones, with some not included. The DNA gave D and trimming, while V, J and clone size come from that table. The repertoire holds roughly 150,000 clones, with 80% to 85% as singletons. The chain employs TRBV6-5 and TRBJ1-1, with TRBD1 matching 7 bases. The sequenced material came from peripheral blood. This TCR was recovered from an elderly woman with active or convalescent COVID-19. CDR3 protein: CASSRQGSEAFF. The CDR3 bases are TGTGCCAGCAGTAGACAGGGATCTGAAGCTTTCTTT.